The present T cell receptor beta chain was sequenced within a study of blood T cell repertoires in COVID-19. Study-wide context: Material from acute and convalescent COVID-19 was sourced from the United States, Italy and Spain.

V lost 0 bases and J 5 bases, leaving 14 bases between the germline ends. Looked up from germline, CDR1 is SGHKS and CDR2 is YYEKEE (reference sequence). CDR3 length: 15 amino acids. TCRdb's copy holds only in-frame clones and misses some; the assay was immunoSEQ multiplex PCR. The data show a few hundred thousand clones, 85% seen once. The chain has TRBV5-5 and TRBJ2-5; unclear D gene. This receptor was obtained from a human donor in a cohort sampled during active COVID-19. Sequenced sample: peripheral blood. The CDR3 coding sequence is TGTGCCAGCAGCTTGGCGACGCCGCTGGAGGAGACCCAGTACTTC. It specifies CASSLATPLEETQYF.